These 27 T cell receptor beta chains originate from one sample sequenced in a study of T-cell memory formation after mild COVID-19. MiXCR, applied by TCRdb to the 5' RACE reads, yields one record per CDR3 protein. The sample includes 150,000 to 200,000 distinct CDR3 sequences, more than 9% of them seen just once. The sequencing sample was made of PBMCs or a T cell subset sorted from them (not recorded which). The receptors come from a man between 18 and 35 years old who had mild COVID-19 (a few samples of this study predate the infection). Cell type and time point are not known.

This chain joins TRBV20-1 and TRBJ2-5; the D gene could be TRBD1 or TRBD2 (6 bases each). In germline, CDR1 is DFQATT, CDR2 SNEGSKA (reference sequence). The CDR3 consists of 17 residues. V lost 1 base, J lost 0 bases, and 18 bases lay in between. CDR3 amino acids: CSARGWRDTWYQETQYF. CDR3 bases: TGCAGTGCTAGAGGCTGGCGGGACACTTGGTACCAAGAGACCCAGTACTTC.

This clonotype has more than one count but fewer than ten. This CDR3 reads CASSHASAEYNSPLHF. The CDR3 nucleotides are TGCGCCAGCAGCCACGCGTCAGCGGAATATAATTCACCCCTCCACTTT. The chain links TRBV4-3 to TRBJ1-6; D is unresolved. The V end lost 3 bases, the J end lost 4 bases, and 13 bases lay between the germline ends. Germline values: CDR1 LGHNA, CDR2 YSLEER. The length of the CDR3 is 16 residues.

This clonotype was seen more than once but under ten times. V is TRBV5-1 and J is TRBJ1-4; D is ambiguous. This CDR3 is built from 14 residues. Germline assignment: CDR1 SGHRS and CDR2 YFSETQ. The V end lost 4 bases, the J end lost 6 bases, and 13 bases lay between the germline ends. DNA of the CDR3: TGCGCCAGCAGCACCGACGGCTACCATGAAAAACTGTTTTTT. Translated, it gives CASSTDGYHEKLFF.

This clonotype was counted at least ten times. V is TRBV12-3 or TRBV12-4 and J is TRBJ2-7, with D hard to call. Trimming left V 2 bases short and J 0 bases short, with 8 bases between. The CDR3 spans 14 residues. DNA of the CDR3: TGTGCCAGCAGTTTACTTCCCAGCTCCTACGAGCAGTACTTC. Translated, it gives CASSLLPSSYEQYF.

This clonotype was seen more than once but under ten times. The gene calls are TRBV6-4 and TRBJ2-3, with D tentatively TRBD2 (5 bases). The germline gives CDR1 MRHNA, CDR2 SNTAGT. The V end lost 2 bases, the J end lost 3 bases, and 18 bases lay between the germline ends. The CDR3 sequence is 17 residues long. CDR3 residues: CASSDPGGTILTDTQYF. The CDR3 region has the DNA TGTGCCAGCAGTGACCCAGGAGGTACGATCTTAACAGATACGCAGTATTTT.

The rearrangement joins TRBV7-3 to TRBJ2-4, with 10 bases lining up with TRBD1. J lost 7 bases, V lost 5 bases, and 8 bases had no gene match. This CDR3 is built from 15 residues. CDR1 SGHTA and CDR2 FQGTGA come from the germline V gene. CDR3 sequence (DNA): TGTGCCAGCAGCCAGGACAGGGGGGTCGACAACATTCAGTACTTC. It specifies CASSQDRGVDNIQYF.

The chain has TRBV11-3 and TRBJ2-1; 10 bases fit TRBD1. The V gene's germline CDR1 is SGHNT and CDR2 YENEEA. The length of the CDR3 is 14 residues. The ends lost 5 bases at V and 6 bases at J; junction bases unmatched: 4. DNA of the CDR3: TGTGCCAGCAGCCTAAGGACAGGGGGCAATGAGCAGTTCTTC. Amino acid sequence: CASSLRTGGNEQFF.

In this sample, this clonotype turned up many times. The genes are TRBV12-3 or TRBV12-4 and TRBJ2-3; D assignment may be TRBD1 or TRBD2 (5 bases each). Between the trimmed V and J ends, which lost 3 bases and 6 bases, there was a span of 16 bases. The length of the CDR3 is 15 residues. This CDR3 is CASSFGGGRGDTQYF. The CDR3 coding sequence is TGTGCCAGCAGTTTTGGTGGGGGTCGTGGGGATACGCAGTATTTT.

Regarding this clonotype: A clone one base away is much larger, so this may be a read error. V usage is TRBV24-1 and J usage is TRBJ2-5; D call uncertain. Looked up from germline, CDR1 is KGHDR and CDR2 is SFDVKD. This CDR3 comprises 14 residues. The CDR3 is CDTSDSSRIETQYF. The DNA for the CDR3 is TGTGACACCAGTGATTCTTCCAGGATCGAGACCCAGTACTTC.

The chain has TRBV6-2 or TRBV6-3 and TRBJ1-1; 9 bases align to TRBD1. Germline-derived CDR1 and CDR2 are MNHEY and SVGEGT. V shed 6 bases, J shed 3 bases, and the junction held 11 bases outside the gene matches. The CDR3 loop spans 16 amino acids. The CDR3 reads CASRFMGQGRYTEAFF. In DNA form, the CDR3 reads TGTGCCAGCAGATTCATGGGACAGGGTCGGTACACTGAAGCTTTCTTT.

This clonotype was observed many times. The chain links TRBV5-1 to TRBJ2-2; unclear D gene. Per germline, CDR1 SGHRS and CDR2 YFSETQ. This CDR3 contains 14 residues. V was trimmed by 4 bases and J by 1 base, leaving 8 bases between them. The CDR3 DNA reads TGCGCCAGCAGCCCCGACGGGAACACCGGGGAGCTGTTTTTT. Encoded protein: CASSPDGNTGELFF.

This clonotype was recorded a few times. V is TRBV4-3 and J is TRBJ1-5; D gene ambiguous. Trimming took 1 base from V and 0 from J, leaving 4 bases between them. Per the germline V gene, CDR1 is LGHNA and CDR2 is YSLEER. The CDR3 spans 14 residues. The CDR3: CASSQASSNQPQHF. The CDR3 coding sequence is TGCGCCAGCAGCCAAGCCAGTAGCAATCAGCCCCAGCATTTT.

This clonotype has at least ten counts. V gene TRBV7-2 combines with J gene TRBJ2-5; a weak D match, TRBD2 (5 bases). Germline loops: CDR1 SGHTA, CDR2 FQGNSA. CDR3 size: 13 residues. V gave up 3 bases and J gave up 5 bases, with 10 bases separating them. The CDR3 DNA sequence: TGTGCCAGCAGCTTTAGCTCTAGCGAGACCCAGTACTTC. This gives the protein CASSFSSSETQYF. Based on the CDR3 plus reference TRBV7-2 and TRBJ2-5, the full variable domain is GAGVSQSPSNKVTEKGKDVELRCDPISGHTALYWYRQSLGQGLEFLIYFQGNSAPDKSGLPSDRFSAERTGGSVSTLTIQRTQQEDSAVYLCASSFSSSETQYFGPGTRLLVL.

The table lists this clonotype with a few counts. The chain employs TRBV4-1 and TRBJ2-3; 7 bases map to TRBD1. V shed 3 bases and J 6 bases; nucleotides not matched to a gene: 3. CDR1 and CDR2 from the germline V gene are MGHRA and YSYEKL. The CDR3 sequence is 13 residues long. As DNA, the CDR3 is TGCGCCAGCAGCCAGCCGACAGGGGATACGCAGTATTTT. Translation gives CASSQPTGDTQYF.

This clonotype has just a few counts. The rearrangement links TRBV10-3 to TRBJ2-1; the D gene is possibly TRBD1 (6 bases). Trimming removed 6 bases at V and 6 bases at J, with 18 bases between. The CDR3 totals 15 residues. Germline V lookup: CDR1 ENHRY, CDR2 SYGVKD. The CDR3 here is CAISHDRSFGNEQFF. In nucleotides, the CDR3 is TGTGCCATCAGCCACGACAGGTCCTTCGGCAATGAGCAGTTCTTC.

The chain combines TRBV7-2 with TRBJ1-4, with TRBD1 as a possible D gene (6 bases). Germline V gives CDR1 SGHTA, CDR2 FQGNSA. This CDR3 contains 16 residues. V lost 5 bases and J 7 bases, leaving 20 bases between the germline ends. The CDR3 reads CASSHFPRARGEKLFF. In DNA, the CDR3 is TGTGCCAGCAGCCACTTCCCGAGGGCCAGGGGTGAAAAACTGTTTTTT.

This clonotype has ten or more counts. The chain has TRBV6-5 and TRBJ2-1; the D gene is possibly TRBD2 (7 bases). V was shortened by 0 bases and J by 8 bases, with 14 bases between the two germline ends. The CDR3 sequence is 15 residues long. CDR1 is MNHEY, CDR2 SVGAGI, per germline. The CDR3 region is CASSYSGGGQYEQFF. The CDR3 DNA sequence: TGTGCCAGCAGTTACTCGGGGGGGGGCCAATATGAGCAGTTCTTC.

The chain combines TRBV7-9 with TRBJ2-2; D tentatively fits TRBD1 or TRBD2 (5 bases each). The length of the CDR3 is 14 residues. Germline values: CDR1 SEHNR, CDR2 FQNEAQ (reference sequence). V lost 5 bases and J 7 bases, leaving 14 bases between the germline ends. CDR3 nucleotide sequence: TGTGCCAGCAGCAGAGGGGAGTGGGACGGGGAGCTGTTTTTT. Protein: CASSRGEWDGELFF.

The CDR3 DNA is TGTGCCAGCTCACCCCCAGTTATGCCGCAGTATTTT. The encoded protein is CASSPPVMPQYF. V gene TRBV18 combines with J gene TRBJ2-3, with unresolved D. The CDR3 totals 12 residues. In germline, CDR1 is KGHSH, CDR2 LQKENI. V lost 3 bases and J 10 bases, leaving 11 bases between the germline ends.

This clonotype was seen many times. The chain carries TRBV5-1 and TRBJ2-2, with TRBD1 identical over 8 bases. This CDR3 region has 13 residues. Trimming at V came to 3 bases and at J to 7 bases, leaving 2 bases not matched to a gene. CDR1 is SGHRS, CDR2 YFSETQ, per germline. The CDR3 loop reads CASSYGQGGELFF. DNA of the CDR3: TGCGCCAGCAGCTACGGACAGGGCGGGGAGCTGTTTTTT.

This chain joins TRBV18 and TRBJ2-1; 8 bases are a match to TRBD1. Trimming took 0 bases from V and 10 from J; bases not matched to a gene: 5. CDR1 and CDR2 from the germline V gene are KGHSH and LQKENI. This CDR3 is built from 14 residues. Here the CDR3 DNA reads TGTGCCAGCTCACCACCACCAGGGGGCAACGAGCAGTTCTTC. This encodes CASSPPPGGNEQFF.

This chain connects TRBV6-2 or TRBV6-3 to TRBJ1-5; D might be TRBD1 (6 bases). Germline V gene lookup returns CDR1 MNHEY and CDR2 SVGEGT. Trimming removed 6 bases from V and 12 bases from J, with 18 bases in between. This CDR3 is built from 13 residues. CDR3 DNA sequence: TGTGCCAGCAGCAACGACCGGAGGGGGTTCCAGCATTTT. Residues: CASSNDRRGFQHF.

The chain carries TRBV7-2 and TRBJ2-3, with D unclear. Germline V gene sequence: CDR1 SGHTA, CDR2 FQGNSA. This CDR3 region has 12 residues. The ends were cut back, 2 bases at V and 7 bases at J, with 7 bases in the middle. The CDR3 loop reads CASSLLSYTQYF. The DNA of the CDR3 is TGTGCCAGCAGCTTATTAAGTTATACGCAGTATTTT.

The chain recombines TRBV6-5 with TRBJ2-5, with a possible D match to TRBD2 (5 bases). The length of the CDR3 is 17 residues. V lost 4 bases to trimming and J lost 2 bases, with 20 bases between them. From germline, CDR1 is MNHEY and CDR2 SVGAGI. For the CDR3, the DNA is TGTGCCAGCAGTTGGCTAAGGGCTAGCAGACCGCAAGAGACCCAGTACTTC. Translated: CASSWLRASRPQETQYF.

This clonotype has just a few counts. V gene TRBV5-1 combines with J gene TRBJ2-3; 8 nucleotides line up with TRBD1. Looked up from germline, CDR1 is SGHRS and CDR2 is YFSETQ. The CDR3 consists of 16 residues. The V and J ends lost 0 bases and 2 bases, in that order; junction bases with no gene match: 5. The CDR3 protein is CASSLGATGATDTQYF. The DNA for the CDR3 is TGCGCCAGCAGCTTGGGGGCGACAGGGGCCACAGATACGCAGTATTTT.

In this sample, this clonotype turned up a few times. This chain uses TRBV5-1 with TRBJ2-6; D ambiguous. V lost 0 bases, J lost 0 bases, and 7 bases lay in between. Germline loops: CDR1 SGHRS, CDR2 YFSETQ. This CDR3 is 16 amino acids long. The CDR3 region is CASSLAARSGANVLTF. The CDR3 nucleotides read TGCGCCAGCAGCTTGGCAGCACGCTCTGGGGCCAACGTCCTGACTTTC.

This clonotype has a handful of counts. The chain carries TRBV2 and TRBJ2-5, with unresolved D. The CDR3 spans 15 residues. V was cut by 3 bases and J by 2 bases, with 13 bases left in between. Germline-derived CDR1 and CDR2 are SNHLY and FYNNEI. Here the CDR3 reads CASSDLGTGQETQYF. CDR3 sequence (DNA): TGTGCCAGCAGTGATTTGGGTACTGGACAAGAGACCCAGTACTTC.